This T cell receptor (beta chain) was documented in a study of OX40 agonist ivuxolimab in advanced cancers. Regarding this clone: An end of the junction does not agree with germline; a read error may underlie this.

Here immunoSEQ multiplex PCR was the method, and the copy in TCRdb shows in-frame clones only, minus some. The profile shows approximately 76,000 clones, approximately 95% of them singletons. CDR1 SSHAT and CDR2 FNYEAQ come from the germline V gene (reference sequence). This CDR3 region has 20 residues. This sequence joins TRBV7-7 and TRBJ2-4, with TRBD2 matching over 8 bases. The input for sequencing was CD4+ or CD8+ T cells sorted from blood, taken in a trial of the OX40 agonist ivuxolimab. The TCR comes from an adult with an advanced solid tumor such as melanoma, head and neck, liver or kidney cancer. CDR3 region: CASSLVREVAGGRAKNIQYF. The DNA for the CDR3 is TGTGCTAGCAGCTTAGTCAGGGAAGTTGCGGGAGGCCGGGCCAAAAACATTCAGTACTTC.